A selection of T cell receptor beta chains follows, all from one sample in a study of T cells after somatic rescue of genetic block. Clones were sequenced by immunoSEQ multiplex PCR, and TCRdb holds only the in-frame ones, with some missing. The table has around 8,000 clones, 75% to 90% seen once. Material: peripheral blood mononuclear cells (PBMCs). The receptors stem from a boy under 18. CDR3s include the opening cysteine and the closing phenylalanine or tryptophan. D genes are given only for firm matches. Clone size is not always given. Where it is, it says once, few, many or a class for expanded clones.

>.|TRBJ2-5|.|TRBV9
TGTGCCAGCAGCGTCGGGCCGCTCGGGGAGACCCAGTACTTC
CASSVGPLGETQYF
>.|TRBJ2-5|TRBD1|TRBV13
TGTGCCAGCAGACAGGGGGCCGGGGATGAGACCCAGTACTTC
CASRQGAGDETQYF
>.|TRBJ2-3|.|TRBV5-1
TGCGCCAGCAGCTTGGTCGGGTCTAGCACAGATACGCAGTATTTT
CASSLVGSSTDTQYF
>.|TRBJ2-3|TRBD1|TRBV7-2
TGTGCCAGCAGCTTCCCGCGAGCACCGGGACAGGGGGCGCCCAATACGCAGTATTTT
CASSFPRAPGQGAPNTQYF
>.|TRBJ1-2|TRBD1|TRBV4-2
TGTGCCAGCAGCAAACCGGGACAGGGAAGTTTGGGTGACTACACCTTC
CASSKPGQGSLGDYTF
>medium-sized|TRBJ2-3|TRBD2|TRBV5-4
TGTGCCAGCAGCTGGGGACTAGCGGGACCTAAGACAGATACGCAGTATTTT
CASSWGLAGPKTDTQYF
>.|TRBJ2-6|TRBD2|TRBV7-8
TGTGCCAGCAGCTTAGGTTGGGGGGGCTCTGGGGCCAACGTCCTGACTTTC
CASSLGWGGSGANVLTF
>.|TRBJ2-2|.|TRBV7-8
TGTGCCAGCGCCAGGGAAACCGGGGGCGGGGAGCTGTTTTTT
CASARETGGGELFF
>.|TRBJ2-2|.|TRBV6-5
TGTGCCAGCAGTTACGGCCTGAACACCGGGGAGCTGTTTTTT
CASSYGLNTGELFF
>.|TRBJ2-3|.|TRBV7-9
TGTGCCAGCAGTTTTATGGGGTTAGCAGATACGCAGTATTTT
CASSFMGLADTQYF
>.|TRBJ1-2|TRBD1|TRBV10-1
TGCGCCAGCAGCCTGGACAGGGCCCATGGCTACACCTTC
CASSLDRAHGYTF
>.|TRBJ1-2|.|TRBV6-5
TGTGCCAGCAGTCTCAGACAGAAGCTCTATGGCTACACCTTC
CASSLRQKLYGYTF
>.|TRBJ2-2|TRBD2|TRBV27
TGTGCCAGCGGCGGGGGGGCCCCAACCGGGGAGCTGTTTTTT
CASGGGAPTGELFF
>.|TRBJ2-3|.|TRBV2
TGTGCCAGCAGTGATGTGGGAGCGGAGTCGGGCACAGATACGCAGTATTTT
CASSDVGAESGTDTQYF
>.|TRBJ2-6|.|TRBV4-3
TGCGCCAGCAGCTGTTATATAGGACGTCAAAGTCGGGCCAACGTCCTGACTTTC
CASSCYIGRQSRANVLTF
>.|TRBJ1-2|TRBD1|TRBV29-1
TGCAGCGTTGAAGTTAGTCAGGGGGCGCGTGGCTACACCTTC
CSVEVSQGARGYTF
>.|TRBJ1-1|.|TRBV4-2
TGTGCCAGCAGCCAAGATATAACTGAAGCTTTCTTT
CASSQDITEAFF
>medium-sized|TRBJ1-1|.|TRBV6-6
TGTGCCAGCAAGGGGGGGTGGATGAACACTGAAGCTTTCTTT
CASKGGWMNTEAFF
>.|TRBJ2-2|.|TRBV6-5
TGTGCCAGCAGTTCCACCGGGGACGGGGAGCTGTTTTTT
CASSSTGDGELFF
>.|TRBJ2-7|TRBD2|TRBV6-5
TGTGCCAGCGGGAGACGGACTAGTCGGGGCGAGCAGTACTTC
CASGRRTSRGEQYF
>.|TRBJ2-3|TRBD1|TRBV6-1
TGTGCCAGCCCCCAGGGGACAGGACTAGATACGCAGTATTTT
CASPQGTGLDTQYF
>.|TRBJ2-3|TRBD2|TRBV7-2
TGTGCCAGCAGCTTGGCCCTAGCGGGCACAGATACGCAGTATTTT
CASSLALAGTDTQYF
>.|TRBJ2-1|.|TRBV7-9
TGTGCCAGCAGCTTCACTACTAGCACGGGTGAGCAGTTCTTC
CASSFTTSTGEQFF
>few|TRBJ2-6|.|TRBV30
TGTGCCTGGGGAGTGAGCGTTATAACAAGTCGGGCCAACGTCCTGACTTTC
CAWGVSVITSRANVLTF
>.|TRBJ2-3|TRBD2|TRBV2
TGTGCCAGCACCCGGACTAGCGGGTTCTCAGATACGCAGTATTTT
CASTRTSGFSDTQYF
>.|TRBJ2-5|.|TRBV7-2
TGTGCCAGCAGCTTAGAATTAGGGACTGGAGAGACCCAGTACTTC
CASSLELGTGETQYF
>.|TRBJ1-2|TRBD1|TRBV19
TGTGCCACCTCCCGGGACAGGGAAGGTTCATGGTATGGCTACACCTTC
CATSRDREGSWYGYTF
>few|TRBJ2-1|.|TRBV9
TGTGCCAGCAGCGGCCGGGGGAGTGAGCAGTTCTTC
CASSGRGSEQFF
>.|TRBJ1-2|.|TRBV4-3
TGCGCCAGCAGCCAAGATGGCGGGGGGAACCCCAAGGGTGGCTACACCTTC
CASSQDGGGNPKGGYTF
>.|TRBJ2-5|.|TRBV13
TGTGCCAGCAGCTTAGCCGCACGCGGGACCCAGTACTTC
CASSLAARGTQYF
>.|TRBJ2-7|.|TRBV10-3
TGTGCCATCGGAAGGGGCACCTACGAGCAGTACTTC
CAIGRGTYEQYF
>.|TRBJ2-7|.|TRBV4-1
TGCGCCAGCAGCCAAGCCGTGGCAGGGTTGTTTTACGAGCAGTACTTC
CASSQAVAGLFYEQYF
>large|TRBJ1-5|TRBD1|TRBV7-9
TGTGCCAGCAGCGAACAGGGGGCGCGTCAGCCCCAGCATTTT
CASSEQGARQPQHF